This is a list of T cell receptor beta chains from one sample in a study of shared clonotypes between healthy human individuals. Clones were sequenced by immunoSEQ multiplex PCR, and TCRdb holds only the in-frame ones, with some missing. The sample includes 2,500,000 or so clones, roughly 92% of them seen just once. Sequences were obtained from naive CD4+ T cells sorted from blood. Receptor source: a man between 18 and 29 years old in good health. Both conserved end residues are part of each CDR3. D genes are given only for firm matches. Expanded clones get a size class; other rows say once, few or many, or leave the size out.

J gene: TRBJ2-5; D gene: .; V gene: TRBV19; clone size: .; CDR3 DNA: TGTGCCAGTAGTATCGTTACTCAAGAGACCCAGTACTTC; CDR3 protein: CASSIVTQETQYF
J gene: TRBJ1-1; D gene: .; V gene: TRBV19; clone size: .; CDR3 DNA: TGTGCCAGTACTCCGGGGCCCTGGACTGAAGCTTTCTTT; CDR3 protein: CASTPGPWTEAFF
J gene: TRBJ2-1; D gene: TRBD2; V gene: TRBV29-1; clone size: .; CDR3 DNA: TGCAGCGTCAAGGCCGGGACTAGCGGTAACAATGAGCAGTTCTTC; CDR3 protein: CSVKAGTSGNNEQFF
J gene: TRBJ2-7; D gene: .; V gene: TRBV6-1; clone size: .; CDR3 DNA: TGTGCCAGCAGCCTGGGACTCTACGAGCAGTACTTC; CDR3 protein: CASSLGLYEQYF
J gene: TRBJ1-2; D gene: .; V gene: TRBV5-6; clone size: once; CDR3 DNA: TGTGCCAGCAGCTTGGCGGGAGGGCGGACCGTGCGGGGCTATGGCTACACCTTC; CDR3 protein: CASSLAGGRTVRGYGYTF
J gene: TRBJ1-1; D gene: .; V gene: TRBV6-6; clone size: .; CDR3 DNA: TGTGCCACCGGGACTGAAGCTTTCTTT; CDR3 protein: CATGTEAFF
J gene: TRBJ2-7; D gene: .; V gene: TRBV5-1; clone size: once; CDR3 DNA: TGCGCCAGCAGCCGAACTTCGCCCCCACAAATTGTCTACGAGCAGTACTTC; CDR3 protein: CASSRTSPPQIVYEQYF
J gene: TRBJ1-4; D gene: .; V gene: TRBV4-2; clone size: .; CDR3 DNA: TGTGCCAGCAGCCAAGATGGACTGGCAACTAATGAAAAACTGTTTTTT; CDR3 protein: CASSQDGLATNEKLFF
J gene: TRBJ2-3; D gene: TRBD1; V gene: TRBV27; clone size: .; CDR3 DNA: TGTGCCAGCAGTTTAGTCCCTCCATTCGTGGACAGGGTGTCGTTAGATACGCAGTATTTT; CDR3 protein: CASSLVPPFVDRVSLDTQYF
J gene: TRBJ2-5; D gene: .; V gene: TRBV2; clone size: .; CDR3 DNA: TGTGCCAGCAGTGGCCAGGGCAGAGGGGAGACCCAGTACTTC; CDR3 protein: CASSGQGRGETQYF
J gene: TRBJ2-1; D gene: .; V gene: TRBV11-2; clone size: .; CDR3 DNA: TGTGCCAGCAGCCTATCCCTTACGAGTGAGCAGTTCTTC; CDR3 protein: CASSLSLTSEQFF
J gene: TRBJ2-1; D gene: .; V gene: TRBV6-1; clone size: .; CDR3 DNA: TGTGCCAGCATACGGGGGACCATCTACAATGAGCAGTTCTTC; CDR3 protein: CASIRGTIYNEQFF
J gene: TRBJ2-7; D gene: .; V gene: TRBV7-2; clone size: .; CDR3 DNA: TGTGCCAGCAGCACCGACTGGGTCTACGAGCAGTACTTC; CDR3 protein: CASSTDWVYEQYF
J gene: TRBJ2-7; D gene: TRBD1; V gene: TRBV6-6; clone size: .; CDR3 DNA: TGTGCCAGCAGGACGACAGGGGGCTACGAGCAGTACTTC; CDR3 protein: CASRTTGGYEQYF
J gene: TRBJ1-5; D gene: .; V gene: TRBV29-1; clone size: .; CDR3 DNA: TGCAGCGTTGGGGAGACACTCGTAGGGCCCCAGCATTTT; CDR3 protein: CSVGETLVGPQHF
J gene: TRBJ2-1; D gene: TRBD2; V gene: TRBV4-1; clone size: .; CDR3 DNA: TGCGCCAGCAGCCTCTATGGACTAGCCTACAATGAGCAGTTCTTC; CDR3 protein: CASSLYGLAYNEQFF
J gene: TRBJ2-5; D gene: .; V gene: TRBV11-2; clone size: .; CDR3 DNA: TGTGCCAGCACCCCCGGAGAGACCCAGTACTTC; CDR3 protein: CASTPGETQYF
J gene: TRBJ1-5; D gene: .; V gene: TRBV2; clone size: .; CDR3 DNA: TGTGCCAGCAGTAACCAGGGGTTGGGGAGCAATCAGCCCCAGCATTTT; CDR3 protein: CASSNQGLGSNQPQHF
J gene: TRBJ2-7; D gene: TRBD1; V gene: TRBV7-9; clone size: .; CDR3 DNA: TGTGCCAGCAGCCCCCTGGGGGGGACAGGGGGGAACGAGCAGTACTTC; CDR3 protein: CASSPLGGTGGNEQYF
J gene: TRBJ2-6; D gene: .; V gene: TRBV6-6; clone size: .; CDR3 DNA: TGTGCCATCACAGGGTCCGGGGCCAACGTCCTGACTTTC; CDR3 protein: CAITGSGANVLTF
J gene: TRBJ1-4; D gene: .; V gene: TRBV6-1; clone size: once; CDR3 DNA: TGTGCCAGCACCCCCGGGACTAAGGAAAAACTGTTTTTT; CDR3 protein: CASTPGTKEKLFF
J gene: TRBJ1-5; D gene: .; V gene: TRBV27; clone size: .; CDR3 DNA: TGTGCCAGCAGTTTTAGGGGCCAGCCCCAGCATTTT; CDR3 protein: CASSFRGQPQHF
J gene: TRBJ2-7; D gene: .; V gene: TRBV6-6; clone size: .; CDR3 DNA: TGTGCCAGCAGTTACTCGAGGGCCACCTACGAGCAGTACTTC; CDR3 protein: CASSYSRATYEQYF
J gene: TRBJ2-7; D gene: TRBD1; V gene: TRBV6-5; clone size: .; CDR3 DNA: TGTGCCACCAAGCAGACAGGGGCGACCTACGAGCAGTACTTC; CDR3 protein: CATKQTGATYEQYF
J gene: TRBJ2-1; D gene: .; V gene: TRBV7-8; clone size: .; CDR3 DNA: TGTGCCAGCAGCCCCTTCTCCTACAATGAGCAGTTCTTC; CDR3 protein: CASSPFSYNEQFF